This TCR beta chain is from a study of cytomegalovirus exposure and HLA in healthy donors. Study information: The roughly 120 million unique TCR beta sequences, from about 179 million T cells, were found by an earlier analysis. Study results and limitations: Analyses of presence and absence presupposed an approximately uniform sequencing depth across donors. Later on, an analysis found that several of the most significant clusters appeared to be linked to common viral pathogens, which included parvovirus B19. A list of 150 to 200 TCR beta chains associated with cytomegalovirus was given.

A multiplex PCR was run with 60 Vbeta primers and 13 Jbeta primers. Profiled with immunoSEQ multiplex PCR; TCRdb holds only in-frame clones, not every one. Its listing shows around 100,000 clones. J was trimmed by 9 bases and V by 4 bases; bases with no gene match: 8. There are 13 residues in the CDR3. Looked up from germline, CDR1 is MDHEN and CDR2 is SYDVKM. Concerning this clone itself: The antigen is undetermined.

The chain has TRBV28 and TRBJ2-7, with 8 bases identical to TRBD1. This sequence was found in a man in his forties or fifties in good health and CMV-seronegative. The sample consisted of PBMCs. CDR3 DNA: TGTGCCAGCAGTTCAGGACAGGGCCGGAGGCAGTACTTC. This codes for CASSSGQGRRQYF.